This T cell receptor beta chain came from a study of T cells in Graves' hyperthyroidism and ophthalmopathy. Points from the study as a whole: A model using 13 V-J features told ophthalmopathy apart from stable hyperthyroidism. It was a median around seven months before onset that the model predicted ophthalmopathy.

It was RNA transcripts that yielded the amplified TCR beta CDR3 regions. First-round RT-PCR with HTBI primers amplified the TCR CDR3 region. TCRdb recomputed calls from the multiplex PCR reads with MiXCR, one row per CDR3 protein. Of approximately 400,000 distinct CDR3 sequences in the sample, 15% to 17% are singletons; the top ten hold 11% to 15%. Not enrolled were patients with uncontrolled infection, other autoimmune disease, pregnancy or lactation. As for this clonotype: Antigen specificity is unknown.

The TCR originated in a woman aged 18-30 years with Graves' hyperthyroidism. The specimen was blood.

CDR3 sequence: CATSQTGSHQPQHF. The CDR3 DNA sequence: TGTGCCACCAGCCAGACCGGGAGTCATCAGCCCCAGCATTTT. The chain is built from TRBV6-2 or TRBV6-3 and TRBJ1-5, with D hard to call. The V gene lost 10 bases and the J gene lost 5 bases, with 18 bases spanning the gap. CDR3 length: 14 amino acids. The germline CDR1 and CDR2 sequences are MNHEY and SVGEGT.